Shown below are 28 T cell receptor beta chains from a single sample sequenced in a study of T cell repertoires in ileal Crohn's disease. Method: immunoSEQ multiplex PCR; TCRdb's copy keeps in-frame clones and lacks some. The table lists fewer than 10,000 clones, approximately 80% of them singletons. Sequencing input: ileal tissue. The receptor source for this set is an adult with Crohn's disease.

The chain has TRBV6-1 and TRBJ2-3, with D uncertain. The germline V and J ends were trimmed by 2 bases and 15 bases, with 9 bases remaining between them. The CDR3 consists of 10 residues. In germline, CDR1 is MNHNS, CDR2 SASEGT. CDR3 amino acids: CASSERSSYF. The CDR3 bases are TGTGCCAGCAGTGAAAGGAGCAGTTATTTT.

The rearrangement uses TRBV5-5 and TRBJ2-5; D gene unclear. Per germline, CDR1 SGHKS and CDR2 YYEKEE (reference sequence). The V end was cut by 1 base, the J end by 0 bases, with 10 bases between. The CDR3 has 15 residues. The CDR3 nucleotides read TGTGCCAGCAGCTTGCAATATTCGTACCAAGAGACCCAGTACTTC. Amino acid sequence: CASSLQYSYQETQYF.

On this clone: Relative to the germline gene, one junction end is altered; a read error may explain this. For the CDR3, the DNA is TGTGCCAGCAGTCAAGGACTAGCGGGAGGACGGGGAGATACGCAGTATTTT. It translates to CASSQGLAGGRGDTQYF. This chain joins TRBV14 and TRBJ2-3; 14 nucleotides match TRBD2. The CDR3 consists of 17 residues. Germline loops: CDR1 SGHDN, CDR2 FVKESK.

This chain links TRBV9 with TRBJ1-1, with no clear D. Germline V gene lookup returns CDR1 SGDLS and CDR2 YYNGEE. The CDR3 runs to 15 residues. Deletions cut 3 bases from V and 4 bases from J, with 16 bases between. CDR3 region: CASSARDLGFTEAFF. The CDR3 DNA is TGTGCCAGCAGCGCGCGGGATTTGGGGTTCACTGAAGCTTTCTTT.

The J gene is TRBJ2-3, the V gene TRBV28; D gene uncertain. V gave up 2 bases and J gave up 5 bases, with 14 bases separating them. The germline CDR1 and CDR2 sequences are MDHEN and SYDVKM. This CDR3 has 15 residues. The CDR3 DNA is TGTGCCAGCAGTTTACCATTAGGGATACTAGATACGCAGTATTTT. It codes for CASSLPLGILDTQYF. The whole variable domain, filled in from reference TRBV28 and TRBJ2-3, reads DVKVTQSSRYLVKRTGEKVFLECVQDMDHENMFWYRQDPGLGLRLIYFSYDVKMKEKGDIPEGYSVSREKKERFSLILESASTNQTSMYLCASSLPLGILDTQYFGPGTRLTVL.

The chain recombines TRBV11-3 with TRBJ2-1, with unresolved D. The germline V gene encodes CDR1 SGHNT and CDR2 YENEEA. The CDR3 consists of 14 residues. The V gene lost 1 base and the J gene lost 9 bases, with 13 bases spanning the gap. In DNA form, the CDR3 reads TGTGCCAGCAGCTTAGTGGGCCCGTTGGGTGAGCAGTTCTTC. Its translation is CASSLVGPLGEQFF.

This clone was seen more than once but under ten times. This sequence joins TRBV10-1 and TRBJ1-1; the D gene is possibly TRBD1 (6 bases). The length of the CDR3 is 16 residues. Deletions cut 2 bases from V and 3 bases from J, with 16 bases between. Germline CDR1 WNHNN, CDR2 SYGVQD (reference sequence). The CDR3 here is CASSESRGRSHTEAFF. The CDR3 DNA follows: TGCGCCAGCAGTGAGAGCCGGGGGCGATCCCACACTGAAGCTTTCTTT.

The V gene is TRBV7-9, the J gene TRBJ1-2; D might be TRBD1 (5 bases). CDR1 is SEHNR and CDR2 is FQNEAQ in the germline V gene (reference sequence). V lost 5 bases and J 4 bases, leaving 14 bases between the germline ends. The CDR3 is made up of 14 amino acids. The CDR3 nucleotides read TGTGCCAGCAGCCCCGACAGTGGTCGCTATGGCTACACCTTC. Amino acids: CASSPDSGRYGYTF. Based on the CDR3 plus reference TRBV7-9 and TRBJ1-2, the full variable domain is DTGVSQNPRHKITKRGQNVTFRCDPISEHNRLYWYRQTLGQGPEFLTYFQNEAQLEKSRLLSDRFSAERPKGSFSTLEIQRTEQGDSAMYLCASSPDSGRYGYTFGSGTRLTVV.

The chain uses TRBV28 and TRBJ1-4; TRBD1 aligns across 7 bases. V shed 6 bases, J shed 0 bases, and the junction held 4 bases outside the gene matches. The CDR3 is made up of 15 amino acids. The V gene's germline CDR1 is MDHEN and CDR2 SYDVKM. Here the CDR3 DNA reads TGTGCCAGCAGCCGACAGGGAGCAACTAATGAAAAACTGTTTTTT. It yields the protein CASSRQGATNEKLFF.

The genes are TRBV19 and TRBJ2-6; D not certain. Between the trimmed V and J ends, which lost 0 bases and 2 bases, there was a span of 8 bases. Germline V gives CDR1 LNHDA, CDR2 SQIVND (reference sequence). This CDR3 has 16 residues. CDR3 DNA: TGTGCCAGTAGTATAGACAGGTTTCCTGGGGCCAACGTCCTGACTTTC. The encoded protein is CASSIDRFPGANVLTF.

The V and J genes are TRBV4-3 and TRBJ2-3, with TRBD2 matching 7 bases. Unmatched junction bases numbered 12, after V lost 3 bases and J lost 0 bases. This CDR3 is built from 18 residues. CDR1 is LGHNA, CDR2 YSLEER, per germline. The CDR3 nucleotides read TGCGCCAGCAGCCATAGTTCACTGGGTAGCGGGAGCACAGATACGCAGTATTTT. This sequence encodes CASSHSSLGSGSTDTQYF.

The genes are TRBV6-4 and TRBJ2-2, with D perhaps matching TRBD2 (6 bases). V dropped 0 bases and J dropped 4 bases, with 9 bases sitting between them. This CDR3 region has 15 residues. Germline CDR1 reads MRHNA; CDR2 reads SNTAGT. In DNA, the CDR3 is TGTGCCAGCAGTGACTCGCTTAGCGGCACCGGGGAGCTGTTTTTT. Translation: CASSDSLSGTGELFF.

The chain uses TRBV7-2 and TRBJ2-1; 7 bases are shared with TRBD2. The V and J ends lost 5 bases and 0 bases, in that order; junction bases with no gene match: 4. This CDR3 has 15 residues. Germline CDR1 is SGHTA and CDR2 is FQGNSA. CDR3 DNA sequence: TGTGCCAGCAGCCCGAGCGGGAACTCCTACAATGAGCAGTTCTTC. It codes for CASSPSGNSYNEQFF.

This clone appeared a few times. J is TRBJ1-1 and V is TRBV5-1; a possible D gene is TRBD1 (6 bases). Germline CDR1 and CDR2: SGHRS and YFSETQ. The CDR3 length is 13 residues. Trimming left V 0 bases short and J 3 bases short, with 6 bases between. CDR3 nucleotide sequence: TGCGCCAGCAGCTTGGACAGGGACACTGAAGCTTTCTTT. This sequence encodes CASSLDRDTEAFF. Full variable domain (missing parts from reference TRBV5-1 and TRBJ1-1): KAGVTQTPRYLIKTRGQQVTLSCSPISGHRSVSWYQQTPGQGLQFLFEYFSETQRNKGNFPGRFSGRQFSNSRSEMNVSTLELGDSALYLCASSLDRDTEAFFGQGTRLTVV.

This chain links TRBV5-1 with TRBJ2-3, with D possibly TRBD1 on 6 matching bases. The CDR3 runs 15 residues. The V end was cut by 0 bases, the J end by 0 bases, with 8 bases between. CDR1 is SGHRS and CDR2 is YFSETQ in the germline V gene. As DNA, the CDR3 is TGCGCCAGCAGCTTGGCCACAGGGAGCACAGATACGCAGTATTTT. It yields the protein CASSLATGSTDTQYF.

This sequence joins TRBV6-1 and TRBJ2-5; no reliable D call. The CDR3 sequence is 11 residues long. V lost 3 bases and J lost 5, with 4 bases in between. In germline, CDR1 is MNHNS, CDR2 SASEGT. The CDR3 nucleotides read TGTGCCAGCAGTGAGGAGGAGACCCAGTACTTC. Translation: CASSEEETQYF.

The CDR3 reads CASSYQGTGGNEQFF. The CDR3, as DNA: TGCGCCAGCAGTTATCAAGGGACAGGGGGTAATGAGCAGTTCTTC. This chain uses TRBV5-1 with TRBJ2-1; 11 bases map to TRBD1. The CDR3 totals 15 residues. The V and J ends lost 5 bases and 7 bases, in that order; junction bases with no gene match: 8. CDR1 is SGHRS, CDR2 YFSETQ, per germline.

The CDR3 loop reads CASRGVVETQYF. The CDR3, as DNA: TGTGCCAGCAGGGGGGTAGTAGAGACCCAGTACTTC. J is TRBJ2-5 and V is TRBV27; D is possibly TRBD1 or TRBD2 (5 bases each). Germline V gene data show CDR1 as MNHEY and CDR2 as SMNVEV (reference sequence). Trimming took 6 bases from V and 4 from J, leaving 9 bases between them. The CDR3 has 12 residues.

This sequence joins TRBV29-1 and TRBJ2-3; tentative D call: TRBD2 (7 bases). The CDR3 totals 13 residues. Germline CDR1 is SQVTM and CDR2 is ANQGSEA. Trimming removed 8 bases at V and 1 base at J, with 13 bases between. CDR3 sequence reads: CSLTGGGTDTQYF. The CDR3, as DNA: TGCAGCTTAACGGGGGGCGGCACAGATACGCAGTATTTT.

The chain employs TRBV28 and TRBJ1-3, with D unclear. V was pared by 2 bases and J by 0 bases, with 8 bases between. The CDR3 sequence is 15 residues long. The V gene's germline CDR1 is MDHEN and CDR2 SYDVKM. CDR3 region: CASSLVTPSGNTIYF. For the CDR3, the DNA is TGTGCCAGCAGTTTAGTTACACCCTCTGGAAACACCATATATTTT.

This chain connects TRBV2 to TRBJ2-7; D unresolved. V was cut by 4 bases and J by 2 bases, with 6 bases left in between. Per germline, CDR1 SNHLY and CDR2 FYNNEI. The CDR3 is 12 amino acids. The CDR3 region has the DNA TGTGCCAGCAGTGCGCAGGCCTACGAGCAGTACTTC. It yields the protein CASSAQAYEQYF. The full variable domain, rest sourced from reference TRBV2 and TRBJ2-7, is EPEVTQTPSHQVTQMGQEVILRCVPISNHLYFYWYRQILGQKVEFLVSFYNNEISEKSEIFDDQFSVERPDGSNFTLKIRSTKLEDSAMYFCASSAQAYEQYFGPGTRLTVT.

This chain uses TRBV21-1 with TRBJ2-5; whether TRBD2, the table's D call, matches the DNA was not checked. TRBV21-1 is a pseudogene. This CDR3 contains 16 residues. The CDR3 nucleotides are TGTGCCAGCAGCATCATTAGCGGGAGTGAGGAAGAGACCCAGTACTTC. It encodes CASSIISGSEEETQYF.

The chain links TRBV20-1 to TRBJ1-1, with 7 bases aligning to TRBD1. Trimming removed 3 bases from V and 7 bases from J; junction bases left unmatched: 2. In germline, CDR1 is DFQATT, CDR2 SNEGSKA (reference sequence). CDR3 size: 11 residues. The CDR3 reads CSARGDSEAFF. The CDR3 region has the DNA TGCAGTGCTAGGGGGGACAGTGAAGCTTTCTTT.

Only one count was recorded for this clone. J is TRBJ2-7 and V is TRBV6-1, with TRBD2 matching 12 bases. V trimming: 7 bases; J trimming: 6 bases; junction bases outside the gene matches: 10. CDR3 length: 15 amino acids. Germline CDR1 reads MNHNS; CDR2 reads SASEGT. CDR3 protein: CASIHPGLAGLEQYF. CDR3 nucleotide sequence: TGTGCCAGCATTCATCCGGGACTAGCGGGCCTCGAGCAGTACTTC.

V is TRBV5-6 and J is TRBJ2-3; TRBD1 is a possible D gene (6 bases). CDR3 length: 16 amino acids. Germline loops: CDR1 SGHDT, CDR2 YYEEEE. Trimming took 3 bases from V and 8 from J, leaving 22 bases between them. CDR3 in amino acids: CASSSIGRGMTSTQYF. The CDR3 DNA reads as TGTGCCAGCAGCTCGATAGGCAGGGGCATGACCTCTACGCAGTATTTT.

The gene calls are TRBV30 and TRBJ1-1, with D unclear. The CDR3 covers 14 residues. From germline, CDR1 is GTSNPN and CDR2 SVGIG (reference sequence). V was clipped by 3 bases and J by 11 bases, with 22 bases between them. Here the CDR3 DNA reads TGTGCCTGGAGGACCTACCTGATGACGGGTGACGCTTTCTTT. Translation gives CAWRTYLMTGDAFF.

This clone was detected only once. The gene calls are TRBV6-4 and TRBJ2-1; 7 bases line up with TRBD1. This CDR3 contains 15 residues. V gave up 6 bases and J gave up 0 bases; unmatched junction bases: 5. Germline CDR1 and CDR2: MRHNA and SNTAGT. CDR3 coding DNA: TGTGCCAGCAGCCTCCGGGACAGCTCCTACAATGAGCAGTTCTTC. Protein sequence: CASSLRDSSYNEQFF.

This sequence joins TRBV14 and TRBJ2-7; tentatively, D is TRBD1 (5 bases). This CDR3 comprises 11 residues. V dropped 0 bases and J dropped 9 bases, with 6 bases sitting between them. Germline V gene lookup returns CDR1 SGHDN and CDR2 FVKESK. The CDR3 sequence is CASSQDQGQYF. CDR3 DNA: TGTGCCAGCAGCCAAGATCAGGGGCAGTACTTC.